Below are 12 T cell receptor beta chains sequenced from a single sample in a study of T cells in Graves' hyperthyroidism and ophthalmopathy. What was amplified from RNA transcripts were TCR beta CDR3 regions. HTBI primers were used for first-round RT-PCR of the TCR CDR3. TCRdb analysed the multiplex PCR reads with MiXCR anew, one entry per CDR3 protein. The sample yields about half a million distinct CDR3 sequences, around 20% seen once. Sequenced material: blood. The receptors originated from a man between 18 and 29 years old with Graves' hyperthyroidism.

The V call is TRBV19, the J call TRBJ1-2; TRBD1 matches at 7 bases. The J segment lost 4 bases and the V segment lost 7 bases, leaving 15 bases of the junction unmatched. Germline CDR1 and CDR2: LNHDA and SQIVND (reference sequence). This CDR3 contains 16 residues. The CDR3 is CASTADSGGLLYGYTF. CDR3 sequence (DNA): TGTGCCAGTACCGCTGACTCAGGGGGATTACTCTATGGCTACACCTTC.

CDR3 residues: CSARDSGSGETQYF. Written as DNA, the CDR3 is TGCAGTGCTAGAGATTCGGGGAGTGGAGAGACCCAGTACTTC. The chain has TRBV20-1 and TRBJ2-5, with D tentatively TRBD2 (5 bases). The V end was cut by 0 bases, the J end by 4 bases, with 12 bases between. Per the germline V gene, CDR1 is DFQATT and CDR2 is SNEGSKA (reference sequence). There are 14 residues in the CDR3.

This clonotype was detected only a few times. V and J are TRBV12-3 or TRBV12-4 and TRBJ1-1; TRBD1 matches 8 bases. With 5 bases clipped from V and 6 bases from J, the junction kept 17 bases outside the gene matches. The CDR3 has 17 residues. The CDR3 DNA sequence: TGTGCCAGCAGTCTGGGGACAGGAAACTACGAGCTTTCTGAAGCTTTCTTT. The encoded protein is CASSLGTGNYELSEAFF.

This clonotype was seen ten or more times. The chain carries TRBV2 and TRBJ2-7; D might be TRBD2 (6 bases). The CDR3 consists of 15 residues. The germline V gene encodes CDR1 SNHLY and CDR2 FYNNEI. The V and J ends lost 3 bases and 4 bases respectively, with 16 bases between them. The CDR3 spells CASSELRSRGYEQYF. In DNA form, the CDR3 reads TGTGCCAGCAGTGAGCTACGGTCCCGGGGGTACGAGCAGTACTTC.

Comment on this clonotype: A read error may explain this, as a much larger clone is one base away. The CDR3 ends on some other residue instead of the conserved phenylalanine or tryptophan, so this is likely a read error. The chain couples TRBV12-3 or TRBV12-4 to TRBJ1-1; D call uncertain. The CDR3 runs to 15 residues. Trimming removed 7 bases at V and 6 bases at J, with 21 bases between. CDR3 sequence: CASTKSVAAAAEAFL. For the CDR3, the DNA is TGTGCCAGCACCAAATCAGTAGCGGCGGCGGCTGAAGCTTTCTTG.

The chain joins TRBV10-2 to TRBJ1-5; 8 bases are a match to TRBD1. This CDR3 has 17 amino acids. With V trimmed by 6 bases and J by 0 bases, 10 bases remained unmatched. Germline lookup yields CDR1 WSHSY and CDR2 SAAADI. The CDR3 DNA is TGCGCCAGCAGCCAAGTCGGACAGGGCGTTAGCAATCAGCCCCAGCATTTT. Translation gives CASSQVGQGVSNQPQHF.

There are many counts of this clonotype. The chain recombines TRBV4-1 with TRBJ1-2; no reliable D call. Germline V lookup: CDR1 MGHRA, CDR2 YSYEKL. This CDR3 has 13 amino acids. V gave up 1 base and J gave up 3 bases, with 6 bases separating them. This CDR3 reads CASSQGRDYGYTF. CDR3 nucleotide sequence: TGCGCCAGCAGCCAAGGGCGAGACTATGGCTACACCTTC.

This clonotype turned up a few times. The chain couples TRBV10-3 to TRBJ2-5; 8 bases agree with TRBD2. Trimming cost V 11 bases and J 6 bases; bases outside gene matches: 8. Germline loops: CDR1 ENHRY, CDR2 SYGVKD. This CDR3 comprises 12 residues. CDR3 DNA sequence: TGTGCCCCACCGGGAGGGATAAAGACCCAGTACTTC. Translating it yields CAPPGGIKTQYF.

The chain recombines TRBV7-9 with TRBJ1-2; 10 positions agree with TRBD1. The length of the CDR3 is 15 residues. The junction had 10 bases not matched to a gene; V was cut back by 4 bases and J by 8 bases. CDR1 and CDR2 (germline): SEHNR, FQNEAQ (reference sequence). CDR3 DNA: TGTGCCAGCAGCTGGGACAGGGGATTCATTGGAGGCTACACCTTC. This encodes CASSWDRGFIGGYTF.

This clonotype was observed many times. The chain joins TRBV19 to TRBJ1-2; D remains unclear. V lost 6 bases and J 3 bases, leaving 14 bases between the germline ends. Per germline, CDR1 LNHDA and CDR2 SQIVND (reference sequence). The CDR3 is 14 amino acids. This chain's CDR3 is CASSPPADHYGYTF. The CDR3 coding sequence is TGTGCCAGTAGCCCCCCGGCAGATCACTATGGCTACACCTTC.

In its sample, this clonotype was seen a few times. V usage is TRBV5-1 and J usage is TRBJ1-6; 8 nucleotides align to TRBD1. V lost 0 bases to trimming and J lost 9 bases; unmatched junction nucleotides: 2. CDR1 is SGHRS, CDR2 YFSETQ, per germline. This CDR3 has 14 amino acids. The CDR3 protein is CASSLAGGRSPLHF. CDR3 coding DNA: TGCGCCAGCAGCTTGGCAGGGGGCCGTTCACCCCTCCACTTT.

This clonotype was seen ten or more times. V is TRBV11-2 and J is TRBJ2-2; TRBD1 aligns across 11 bases. The CDR3 contains 15 residues. The germline CDR1 and CDR2 sequences are SGHAT and FQNNGV. The ends lost 5 bases at V and 7 bases at J; junction bases unmatched: 6. The CDR3 protein is CASSLGQGAIGELFF. The CDR3 nucleotides are TGTGCCAGCAGCCTCGGACAGGGGGCGATCGGGGAGCTGTTTTTT.